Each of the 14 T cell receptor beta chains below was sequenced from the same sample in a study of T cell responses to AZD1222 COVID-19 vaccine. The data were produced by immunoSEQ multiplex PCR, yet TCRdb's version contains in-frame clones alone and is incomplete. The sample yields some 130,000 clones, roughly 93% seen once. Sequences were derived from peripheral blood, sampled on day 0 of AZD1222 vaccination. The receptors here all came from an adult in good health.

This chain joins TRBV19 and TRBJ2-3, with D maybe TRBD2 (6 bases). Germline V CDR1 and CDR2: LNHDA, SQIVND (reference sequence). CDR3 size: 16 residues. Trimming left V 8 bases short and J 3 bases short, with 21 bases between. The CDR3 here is CASAGRLATGTDTQYF. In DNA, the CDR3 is TGTGCCAGTGCCGGACGGCTAGCGACTGGGACAGATACGCAGTATTTT.

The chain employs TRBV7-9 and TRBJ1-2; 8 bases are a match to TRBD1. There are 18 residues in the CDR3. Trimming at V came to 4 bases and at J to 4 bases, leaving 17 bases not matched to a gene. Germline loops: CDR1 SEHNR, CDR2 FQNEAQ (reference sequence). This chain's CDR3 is CASSSLIPQDRVSYGYTF. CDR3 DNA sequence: TGTGCCAGCAGCTCCCTAATACCCCAGGACAGGGTGAGCTATGGCTACACCTTC.

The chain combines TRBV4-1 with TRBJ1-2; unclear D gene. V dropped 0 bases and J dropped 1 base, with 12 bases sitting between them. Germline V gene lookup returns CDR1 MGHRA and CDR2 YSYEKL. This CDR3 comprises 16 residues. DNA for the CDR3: TGCGCCAGCAGCCAAGAATCGGGCAGCATTAACTATGGCTACACCTTC. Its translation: CASSQESGSINYGYTF.

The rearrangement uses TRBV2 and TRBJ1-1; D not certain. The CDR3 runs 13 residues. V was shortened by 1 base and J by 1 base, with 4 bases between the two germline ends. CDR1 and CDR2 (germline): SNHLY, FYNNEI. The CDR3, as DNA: TGTGCCAGCAGTGAAGAGCGGAACACTGAAGCTTTCTTT. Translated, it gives CASSEERNTEAFF.

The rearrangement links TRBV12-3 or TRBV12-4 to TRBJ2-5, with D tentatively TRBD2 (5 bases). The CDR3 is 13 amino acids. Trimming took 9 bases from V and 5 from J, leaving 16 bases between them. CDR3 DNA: TGTGCCAGGAAACTAGAGGGCCTGGAGACCCAGTACTTC. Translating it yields CARKLEGLETQYF.

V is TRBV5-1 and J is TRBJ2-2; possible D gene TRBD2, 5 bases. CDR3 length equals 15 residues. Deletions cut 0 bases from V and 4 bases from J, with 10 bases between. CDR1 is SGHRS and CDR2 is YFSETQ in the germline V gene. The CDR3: CASSLARGVTGELFF. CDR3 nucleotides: TGCGCCAGCAGCTTGGCTCGGGGAGTCACCGGGGAGCTGTTTTTT.

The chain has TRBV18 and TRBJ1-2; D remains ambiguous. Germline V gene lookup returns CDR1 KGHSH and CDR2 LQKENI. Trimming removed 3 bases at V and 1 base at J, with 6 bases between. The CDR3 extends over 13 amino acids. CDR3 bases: TGTGCCAGCTCACCGGCGGGTAACTATGGCTACACCTTC. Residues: CASSPAGNYGYTF.

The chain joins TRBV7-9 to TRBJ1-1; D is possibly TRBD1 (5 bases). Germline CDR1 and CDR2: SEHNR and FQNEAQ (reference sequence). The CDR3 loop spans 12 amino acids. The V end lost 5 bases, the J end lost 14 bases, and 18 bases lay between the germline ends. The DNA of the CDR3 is TGTGCCAGCAGCCCCGGTGGGGGTAGGGCCTTCTTT. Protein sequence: CASSPGGGRAFF.

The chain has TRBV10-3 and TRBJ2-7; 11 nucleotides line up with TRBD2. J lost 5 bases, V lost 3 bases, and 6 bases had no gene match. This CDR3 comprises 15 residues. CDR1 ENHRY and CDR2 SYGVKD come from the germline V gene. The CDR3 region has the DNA TGTGCCATCAGTGACTCGAGACTAGCGGGGAACGAGCAGTACTTC. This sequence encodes CAISDSRLAGNEQYF.

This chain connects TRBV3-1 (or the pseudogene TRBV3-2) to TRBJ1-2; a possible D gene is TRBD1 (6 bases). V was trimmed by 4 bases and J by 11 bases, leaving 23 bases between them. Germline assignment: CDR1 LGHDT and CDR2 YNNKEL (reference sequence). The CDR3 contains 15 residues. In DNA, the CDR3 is TGTGCCAGCAGCCCCCCGACGAACAGGGAGGCCCAGTACACCTTC. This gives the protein CASSPPTNREAQYTF.

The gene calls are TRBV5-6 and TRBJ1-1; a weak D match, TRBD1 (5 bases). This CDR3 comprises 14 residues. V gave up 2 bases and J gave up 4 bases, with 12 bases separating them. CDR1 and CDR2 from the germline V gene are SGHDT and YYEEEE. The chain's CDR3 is CASSFVGVGTEAFF. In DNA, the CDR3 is TGTGCCAGCAGCTTTGTGGGGGTGGGCACTGAAGCTTTCTTT. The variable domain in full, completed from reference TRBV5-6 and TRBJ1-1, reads DAGVTQSPTHLIKTRGQQVTLRCSPKSGHDTVSWYQQALGQGPQFIFQYYEEEERQRGNFPDRFSGHQFPNYSSELNVNALLLGDSALYLCASSFVGVGTEAFFGQGTRLTVV.

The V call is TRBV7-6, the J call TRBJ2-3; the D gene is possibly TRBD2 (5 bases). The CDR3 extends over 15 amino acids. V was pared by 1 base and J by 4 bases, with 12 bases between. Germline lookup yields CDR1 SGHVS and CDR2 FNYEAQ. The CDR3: CASSLDWARADTQYF. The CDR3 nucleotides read TGTGCCAGCAGCTTAGACTGGGCGCGGGCAGATACGCAGTATTTT.

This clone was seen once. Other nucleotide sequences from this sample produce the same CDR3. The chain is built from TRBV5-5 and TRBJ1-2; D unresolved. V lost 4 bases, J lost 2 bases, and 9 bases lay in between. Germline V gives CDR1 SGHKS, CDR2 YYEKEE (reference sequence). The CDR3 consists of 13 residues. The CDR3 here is CASSLSGNYGYTF. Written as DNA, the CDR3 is TGTGCCAGCAGCCTTTCGGGGAACTATGGCTACACCTTC.

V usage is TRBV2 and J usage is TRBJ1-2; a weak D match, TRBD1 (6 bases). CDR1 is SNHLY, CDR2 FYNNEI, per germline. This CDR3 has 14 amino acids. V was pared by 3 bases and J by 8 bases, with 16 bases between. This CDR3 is CASSEQRTGKGYTF. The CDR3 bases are TGTGCCAGCAGTGAGCAACGCACAGGGAAAGGCTACACCTTC.